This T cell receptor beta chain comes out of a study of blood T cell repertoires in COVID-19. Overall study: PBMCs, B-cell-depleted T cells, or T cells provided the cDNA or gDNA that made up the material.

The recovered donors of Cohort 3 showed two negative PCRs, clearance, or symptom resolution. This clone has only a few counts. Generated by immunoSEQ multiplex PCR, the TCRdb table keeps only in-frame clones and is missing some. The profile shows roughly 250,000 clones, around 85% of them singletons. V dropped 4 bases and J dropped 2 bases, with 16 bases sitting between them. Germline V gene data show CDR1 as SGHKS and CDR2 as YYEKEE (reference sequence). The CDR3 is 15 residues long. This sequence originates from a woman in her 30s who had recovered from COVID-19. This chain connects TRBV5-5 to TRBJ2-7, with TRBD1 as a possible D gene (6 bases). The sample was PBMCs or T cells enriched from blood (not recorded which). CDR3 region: CASSTGPGEPYEQYF. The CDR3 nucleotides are TGTGCCAGCAGCACCGGGCCAGGGGAGCCCTACGAGCAGTACTTC.